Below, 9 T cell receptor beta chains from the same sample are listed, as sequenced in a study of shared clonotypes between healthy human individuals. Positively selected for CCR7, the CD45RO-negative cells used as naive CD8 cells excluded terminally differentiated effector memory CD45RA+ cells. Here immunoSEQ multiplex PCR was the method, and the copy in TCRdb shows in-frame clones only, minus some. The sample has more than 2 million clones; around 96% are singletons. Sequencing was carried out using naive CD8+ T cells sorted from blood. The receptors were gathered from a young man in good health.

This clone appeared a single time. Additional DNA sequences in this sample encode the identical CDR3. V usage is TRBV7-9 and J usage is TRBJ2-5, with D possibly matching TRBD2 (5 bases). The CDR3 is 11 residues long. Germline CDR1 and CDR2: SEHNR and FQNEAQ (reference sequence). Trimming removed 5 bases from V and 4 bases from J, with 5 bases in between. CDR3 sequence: CASSRGETQYF. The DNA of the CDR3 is TGTGCCAGCAGCCGGGGAGAGACCCAGTACTTC.

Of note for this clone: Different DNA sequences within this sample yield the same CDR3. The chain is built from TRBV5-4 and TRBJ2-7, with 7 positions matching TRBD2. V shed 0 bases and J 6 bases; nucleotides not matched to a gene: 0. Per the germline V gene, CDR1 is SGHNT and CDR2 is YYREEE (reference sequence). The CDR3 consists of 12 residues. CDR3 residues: CASSLGGGEQYF. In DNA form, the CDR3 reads TGTGCCAGCAGCTTGGGGGGGGGCGAGCAGTACTTC.

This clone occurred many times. The CDR3 loop reads CASSLASIYEQFF. CDR3 in DNA: TGCGCCAGCAGCTTGGCTAGTATCTATGAGCAGTTCTTC. The rearrangement joins TRBV5-1 to TRBJ2-1; D is unclear. The length of the CDR3 is 13 residues. V was shortened by 0 bases and J by 8 bases, with 9 bases between the two germline ends. Germline CDR1 reads SGHRS; CDR2 reads YFSETQ. The full variable domain, rest sourced from reference TRBV5-1 and TRBJ2-1, is KAGVTQTPRYLIKTRGQQVTLSCSPISGHRSVSWYQQTPGQGLQFLFEYFSETQRNKGNFPGRFSGRQFSNSRSEMNVSTLELGDSALYLCASSLASIYEQFFGPGTRLTVL.

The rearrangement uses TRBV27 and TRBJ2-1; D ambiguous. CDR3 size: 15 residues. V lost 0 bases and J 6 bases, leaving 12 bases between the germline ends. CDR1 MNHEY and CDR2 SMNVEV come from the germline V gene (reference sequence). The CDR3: CASSLSVSDINEQFF. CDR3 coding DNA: TGTGCCAGCAGTTTATCGGTCTCAGACATCAATGAGCAGTTCTTC.

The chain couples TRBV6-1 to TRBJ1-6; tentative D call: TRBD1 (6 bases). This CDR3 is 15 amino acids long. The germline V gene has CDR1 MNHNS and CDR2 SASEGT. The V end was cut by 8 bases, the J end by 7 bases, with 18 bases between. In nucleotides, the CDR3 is TGTGCCAGCGGAGGGACAAAGACGGGAAATTCACCCCTCCACTTT. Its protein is CASGGTKTGNSPLHF.

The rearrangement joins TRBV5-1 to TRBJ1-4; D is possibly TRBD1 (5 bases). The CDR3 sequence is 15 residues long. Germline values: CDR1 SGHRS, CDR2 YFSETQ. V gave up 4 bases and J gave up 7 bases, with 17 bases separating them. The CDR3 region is CASSPVPVGGEKLFF. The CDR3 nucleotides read TGCGCCAGCAGCCCTGTACCGGTCGGGGGTGAAAAACTGTTTTTT.

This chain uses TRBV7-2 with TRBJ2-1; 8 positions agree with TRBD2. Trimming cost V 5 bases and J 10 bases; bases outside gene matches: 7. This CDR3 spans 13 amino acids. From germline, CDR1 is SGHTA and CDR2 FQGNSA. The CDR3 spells CASSPQLADEQFF. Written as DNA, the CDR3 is TGTGCCAGCAGCCCCCAACTAGCGGACGAGCAGTTCTTC.

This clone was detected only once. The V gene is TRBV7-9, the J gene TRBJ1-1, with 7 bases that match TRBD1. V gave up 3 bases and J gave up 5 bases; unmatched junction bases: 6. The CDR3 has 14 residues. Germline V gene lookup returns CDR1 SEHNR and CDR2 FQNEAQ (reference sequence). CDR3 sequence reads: CASSLAGGKTEAFF. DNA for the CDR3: TGTGCCAGCAGCTTGGCAGGGGGAAAGACTGAAGCTTTCTTT. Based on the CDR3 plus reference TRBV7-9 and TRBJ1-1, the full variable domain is DTGVSQNPRHKITKRGQNVTFRCDPISEHNRLYWYRQTLGQGPEFLTYFQNEAQLEKSRLLSDRFSAERPKGSFSTLEIQRTEQGDSAMYLCASSLAGGKTEAFFGQGTRLTVV.

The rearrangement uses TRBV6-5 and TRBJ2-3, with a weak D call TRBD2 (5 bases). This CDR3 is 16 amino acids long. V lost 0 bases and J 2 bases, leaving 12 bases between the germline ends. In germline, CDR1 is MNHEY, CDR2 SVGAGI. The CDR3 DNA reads TGTGCCAGCAGTTACTCGAGAAGGGAGCCCACAGATACGCAGTATTTT. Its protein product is CASSYSRREPTDTQYF.